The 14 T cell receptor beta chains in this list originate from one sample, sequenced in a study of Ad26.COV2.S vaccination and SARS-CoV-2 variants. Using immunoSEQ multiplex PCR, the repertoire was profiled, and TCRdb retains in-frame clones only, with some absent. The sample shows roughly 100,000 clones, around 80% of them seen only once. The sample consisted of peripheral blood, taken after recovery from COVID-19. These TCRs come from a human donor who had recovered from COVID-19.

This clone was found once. The CDR3 DNA reads TGTGCCAGCAGCTCTGGACAGACTAATGAAAAACTGTTTTTT. It encodes CASSSGQTNEKLFF. The rearrangement joins TRBV5-4 to TRBJ1-4, with a tentative D call TRBD1 (6 bases). Between the trimmed V and J ends, which lost 3 bases and 2 bases, there was a span of 8 bases. This CDR3 region has 14 residues. Germline V gene sequence: CDR1 SGHNT, CDR2 YYREEE (reference sequence).

The CDR3 loop is CAWIPGQGARLVGYTF. The DNA for the CDR3 is TGTGCCTGGATTCCCGGACAGGGGGCGCGTCTCGTGGGCTACACCTTC. The gene calls are TRBV30 and TRBJ1-2; 11 nucleotides align to TRBD1. The CDR3 contains 16 residues. Germline CDR1 GTSNPN, CDR2 SVGIG (reference sequence). Trimming removed 4 bases from V and 8 bases from J; junction bases left unmatched: 15.

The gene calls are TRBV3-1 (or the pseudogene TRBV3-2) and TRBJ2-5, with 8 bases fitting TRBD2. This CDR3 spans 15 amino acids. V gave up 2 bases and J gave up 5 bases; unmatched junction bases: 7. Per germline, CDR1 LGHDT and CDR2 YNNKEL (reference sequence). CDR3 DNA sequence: TGTGCCAGCAGCCAACTCGGGGGGGCCGGCGAGACCCAGTACTTC. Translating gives CASSQLGGAGETQYF.

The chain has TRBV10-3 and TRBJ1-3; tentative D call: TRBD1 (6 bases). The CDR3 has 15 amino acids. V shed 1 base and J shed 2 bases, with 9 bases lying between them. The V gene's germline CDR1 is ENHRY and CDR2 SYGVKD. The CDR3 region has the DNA TGTGCCATCAGTGAGTTCGCAGGGGCTGGAAACACCATATATTTT. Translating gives CAISEFAGAGNTIYF.

CDR3 region: CASSLPSKGPYGYTF. CDR3 DNA: TGTGCCAGCAGCTTACCCAGCAAGGGGCCATATGGCTACACCTTC. The V and J genes are TRBV7-2 and TRBJ1-2; a weak D match, TRBD1 (5 bases). The V and J ends lost 2 bases and 5 bases respectively, with 15 bases between them. The germline V gene encodes CDR1 SGHTA and CDR2 FQGNSA. The CDR3 consists of 15 residues. Looking up the rest from reference TRBV7-2 and TRBJ1-2 gives the full variable domain: GAGVSQSPSNKVTEKGKDVELRCDPISGHTALYWYRQSLGQGLEFLIYFQGNSAPDKSGLPSDRFSAERTGGSVSTLTIQRTQQEDSAVYLCASSLPSKGPYGYTFGSGTRLTVV.

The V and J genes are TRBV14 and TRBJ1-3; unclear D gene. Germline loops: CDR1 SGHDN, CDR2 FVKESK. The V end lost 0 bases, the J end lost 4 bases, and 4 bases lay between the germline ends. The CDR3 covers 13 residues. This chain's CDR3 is CASSQELGNTIYF. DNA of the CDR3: TGTGCCAGCAGCCAAGAACTAGGAAACACCATATATTTT.

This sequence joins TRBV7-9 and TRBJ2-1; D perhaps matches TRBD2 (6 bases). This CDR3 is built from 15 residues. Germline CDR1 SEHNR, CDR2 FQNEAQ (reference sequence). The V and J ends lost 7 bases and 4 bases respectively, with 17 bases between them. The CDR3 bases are TGTGCCAGCACCCCGCGGGGCCTAGGGTACAATGAGCAGTTCTTC. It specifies CASTPRGLGYNEQFF. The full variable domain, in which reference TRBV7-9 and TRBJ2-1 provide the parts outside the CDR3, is DTGVSQNPRHKITKRGQNVTFRCDPISEHNRLYWYRQTLGQGPEFLTYFQNEAQLEKSRLLSDRFSAERPKGSFSTLEIQRTEQGDSAMYLCASTPRGLGYNEQFFGPGTRLTVL.

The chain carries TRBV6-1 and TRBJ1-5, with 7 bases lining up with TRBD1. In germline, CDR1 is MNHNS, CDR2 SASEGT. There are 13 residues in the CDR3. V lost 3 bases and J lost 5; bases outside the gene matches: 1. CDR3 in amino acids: CASSDDRDQPQHF. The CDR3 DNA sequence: TGTGCCAGCAGTGATGACAGGGATCAGCCCCAGCATTTT.

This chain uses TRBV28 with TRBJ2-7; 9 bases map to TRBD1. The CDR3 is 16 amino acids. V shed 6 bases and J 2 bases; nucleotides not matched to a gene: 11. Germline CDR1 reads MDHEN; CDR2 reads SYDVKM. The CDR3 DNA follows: TGTGCCAGCAGAAAAGAAACACAGGGGGCTGCCTACGAGCAGTACTTC. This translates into CASRKETQGAAYEQYF.

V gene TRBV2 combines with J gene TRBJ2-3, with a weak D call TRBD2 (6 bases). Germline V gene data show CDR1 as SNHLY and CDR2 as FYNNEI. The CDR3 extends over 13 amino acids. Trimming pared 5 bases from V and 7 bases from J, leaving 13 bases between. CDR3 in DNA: TGTGCCAGCAGTCAAAGACTAGACTATACGCAGTATTTT. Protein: CASSQRLDYTQYF.

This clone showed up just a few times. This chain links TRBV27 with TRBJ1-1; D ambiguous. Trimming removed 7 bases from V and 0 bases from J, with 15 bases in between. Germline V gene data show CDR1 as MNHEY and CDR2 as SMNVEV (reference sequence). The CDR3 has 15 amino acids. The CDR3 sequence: CASKRGEGMNTEAFF. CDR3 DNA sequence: TGTGCCAGCAAACGCGGAGAGGGAATGAACACTGAAGCTTTCTTT.

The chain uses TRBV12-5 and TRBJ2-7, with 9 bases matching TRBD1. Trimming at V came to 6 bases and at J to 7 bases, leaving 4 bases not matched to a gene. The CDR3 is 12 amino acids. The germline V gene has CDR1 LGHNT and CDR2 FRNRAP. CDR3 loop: CASGDRGWEQYF. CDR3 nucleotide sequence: TGTGCTAGTGGAGACAGGGGGTGGGAGCAGTACTTC.

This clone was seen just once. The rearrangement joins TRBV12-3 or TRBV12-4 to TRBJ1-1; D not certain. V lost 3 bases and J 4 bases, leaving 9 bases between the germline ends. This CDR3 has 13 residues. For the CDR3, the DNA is TGTGCCAGCAGTTTTGCGGGCGGCACTGAAGCTTTCTTT. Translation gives CASSFAGGTEAFF.

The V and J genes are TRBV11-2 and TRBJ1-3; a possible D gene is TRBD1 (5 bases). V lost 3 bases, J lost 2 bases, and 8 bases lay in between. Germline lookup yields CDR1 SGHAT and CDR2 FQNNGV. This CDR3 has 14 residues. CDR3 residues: CASSLGPAGNTIYF. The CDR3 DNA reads TGTGCCAGCAGCTTGGGGCCGGCTGGAAACACCATATATTTT.